These 31 T cell receptor beta chains were all obtained from the same sample, sequenced in a study of beta chain features in type 1 diabetes. Findings and caveats of the study: In all four CD4+ subsets, TCRB CDR3 length was significantly, moderately reduced in type 1 diabetes.

Their target antigens are unknown. Investigators reverse transcribed all isolated RNA, so they sequenced expressed TCRB transcripts. The table came from immunoSEQ multiplex PCR; TCRdb's copy has only in-frame clones and leaves some out. The table shows approximately 270,000 clones, with around an eighth occurring only once. The sample taken for sequencing was naive CD4+ T cells from blood. The source is a man between 25 and 39 years old with type 1 diabetes.

This clone showed up just a few times. The V gene is TRBV27, the J gene TRBJ2-1; 10 nucleotides line up with TRBD2. The trim removed 5 bases at V and 6 bases at J, leaving 4 bases unmatched. Germline V gene data show CDR1 as MNHEY and CDR2 as SMNVEV (reference sequence). The CDR3 is 14 amino acids. The CDR3, as DNA: TGTGCCAGCAGTGGCAGCGGGAGGGCCAATGAGCAGTTCTTC. Its translation: CASSGSGRANEQFF.

In its sample, this clone was seen a few times. The rearrangement joins TRBV2 to TRBJ2-2, with D maybe TRBD2 (6 bases). Trimming shortened V by 4 bases and J by 1 base, and 10 bases separated the two germline ends. This CDR3 has 15 residues. In germline, CDR1 is SNHLY, CDR2 FYNNEI. CDR3 loop: CASSVWGLNTGELFF. The CDR3 DNA reads as TGTGCCAGCAGTGTTTGGGGACTGAACACCGGGGAGCTGTTTTTT.

This clone occurred a few times. V and J are TRBV7-2 and TRBJ2-5; 7 bases align to TRBD2. CDR3 length equals 15 residues. Looked up from germline, CDR1 is SGHTA and CDR2 is FQGNSA. Unmatched junction bases numbered 6, after V lost 0 bases and J lost 5 bases. The CDR3 sequence: CASSLATSMGETQYF. The CDR3 nucleotides read TGTGCCAGCAGCTTAGCGACTAGCATGGGGGAGACCCAGTACTTC.

This chain connects TRBV14 to TRBJ2-7; D unclear. V was clipped by 1 base and J by 1 base, with 5 bases between them. CDR1 is SGHDN, CDR2 FVKESK, per germline. The CDR3 is 13 amino acids. CDR3 protein: CASSQAGSYEQYF. DNA for the CDR3: TGTGCCAGCAGCCAAGCGGGTTCCTACGAGCAGTACTTC.

This clone was seen only a few times. The chain has TRBV7-2 and TRBJ1-2; D is unresolved. This CDR3 is built from 13 residues. Deletions cut 5 bases from V and 3 bases from J, with 10 bases between. Germline values: CDR1 SGHTA, CDR2 FQGNSA. CDR3 sequence (DNA): TGTGCCAGCAGCCCCGCGGGTGACTATGGCTACACCTTC. Amino acid sequence: CASSPAGDYGYTF. Full variable domain (rest looked up from reference TRBV7-2 and TRBJ1-2): GAGVSQSPSNKVTEKGKDVELRCDPISGHTALYWYRQSLGQGLEFLIYFQGNSAPDKSGLPSDRFSAERTGGSVSTLTIQRTQQEDSAVYLCASSPAGDYGYTFGSGTRLTVV.

CDR3 coding DNA: TGTGCCAGCAGCGCCCGGTCGGGGGGGGAAGCTTTCTTT. Residues: CASSARSGGEAFF. The chain uses TRBV9 and TRBJ1-1, with D possibly being TRBD1 (5 bases). Germline-derived CDR1 and CDR2 are SGDLS and YYNGEE. Trimming shortened V by 3 bases and J by 8 bases, and 14 bases separated the two germline ends. CDR3 length equals 13 residues.

The chain recombines TRBV7-9 with TRBJ2-5; weak D call: TRBD2 (6 bases). This CDR3 is built from 14 residues. Germline assignment: CDR1 SEHNR and CDR2 FQNEAQ (reference sequence). V was clipped by 5 bases and J by 2 bases, with 12 bases between them. CDR3 residues: CASSRSGVQETQYF. The CDR3 DNA is TGTGCCAGCAGCCGATCGGGGGTACAAGAGACCCAGTACTTC.

V usage is TRBV5-6 and J usage is TRBJ2-7; D call uncertain. This CDR3 has 12 residues. V lost 5 bases to trimming and J lost 4 bases, with 10 bases between them. Germline assignment: CDR1 SGHDT and CDR2 YYEEEE. The CDR3 here is CASSTQDYEQYF. CDR3 nucleotides: TGTGCCAGCAGTACCCAGGATTACGAGCAGTACTTC.

This clone came up a few times. This chain joins TRBV29-1 and TRBJ1-1; possibly TRBD1 for D (5 bases). Germline V gene sequence: CDR1 SQVTM, CDR2 ANQGSEA. The CDR3 has 11 amino acids. Trimming removed 4 bases from V and 11 bases from J, with 14 bases in between. CDR3 sequence reads: CSVGEGRVAFF. The CDR3 bases are TGCAGCGTTGGGGAGGGCAGGGTGGCTTTCTTT.

The chain uses TRBV5-4 and TRBJ2-5; D is possibly TRBD1 (7 bases). From germline, CDR1 is SGHNT and CDR2 YYREEE (reference sequence). The V gene lost 4 bases and the J gene lost 3 bases, with 13 bases spanning the gap. The CDR3 runs to 14 residues. Written as DNA, the CDR3 is TGTGCCAGCAGCCCGGCGGGACAGAAAGAGACCCAGTACTTC. Translating it yields CASSPAGQKETQYF. The full variable domain, in which reference TRBV5-4 and TRBJ2-5 provide the parts outside the CDR3, is ETGVTQSPTHLIKTRGQQVTLRCSSQSGHNTVSWYQQALGQGPQFIFQYYREEENGRGNFPPRFSGLQFPNYSSELNVNALELDDSALYLCASSPAGQKETQYFGPGTRLLVL.

CDR3 amino acids: CASSPAGSGANVLTF. CDR3 coding DNA: TGTGCCAGCAGCCCGGCGGGCTCTGGGGCCAACGTCCTGACTTTC. The V call is TRBV28, the J call TRBJ2-6; D may be TRBD2 (5 bases). Germline V gene sequence: CDR1 MDHEN, CDR2 SYDVKM. V gave up 6 bases and J gave up 0 bases, with 9 bases separating them. There are 15 residues in the CDR3.

The CDR3 sequence is CASSLARGTGEAFF. CDR3 DNA sequence: TGTGCCAGCAGCTTAGCGAGGGGGACAGGGGAAGCTTTCTTT. The rearrangement joins TRBV7-2 to TRBJ1-1; 9 bases agree with TRBD1. This CDR3 has 14 residues. CDR1 is SGHTA, CDR2 FQGNSA, per germline. Trimming at V came to 0 bases and at J to 8 bases, leaving 4 bases not matched to a gene.

The chain combines TRBV15 with TRBJ2-5; D is ambiguous. Germline CDR1 LNHNV, CDR2 YYDKDF (reference sequence). CDR3 length equals 12 residues. V was cut by 2 bases and J by 2 bases, with 3 bases left in between. In nucleotides, the CDR3 is TGTGCCACCAGCAGACCACAAGAGACCCAGTACTTC. Translation: CATSRPQETQYF.

V is TRBV28 and J is TRBJ2-5, with TRBD2 matching over 7 bases. The germline V gene encodes CDR1 MDHEN and CDR2 SYDVKM. Trimming removed 1 base from V and 1 base from J; junction bases left unmatched: 6. The length of the CDR3 is 16 residues. CDR3 DNA: TGTGCCAGCAGTTTATCAAAGCGGGGAGGCCAAGAGACCCAGTACTTC. Its protein product is CASSLSKRGGQETQYF.

The J gene is TRBJ2-7, the V gene TRBV4-3; D call uncertain. Trimming left V 3 bases short and J 2 bases short, with 11 bases between. The CDR3 loop spans 14 amino acids. CDR1 is LGHNA and CDR2 is YSLEER in the germline V gene. CDR3 amino acids: CASSQVSLAYEQYF. Written as DNA, the CDR3 is TGCGCCAGCAGCCAGGTTAGCCTCGCCTACGAGCAGTACTTC.

The V gene is TRBV27, the J gene TRBJ2-4; D not resolved. The V end was cut by 2 bases, the J end by 9 bases, with 14 bases between. Germline V CDR1 and CDR2: MNHEY, SMNVEV (reference sequence). This CDR3 spans 14 amino acids. The CDR3 DNA follows: TGTGCCAGCAGTTTAAGGCTAGGTCCCGCCATTCAGTACTTC. This sequence encodes CASSLRLGPAIQYF.

This clone was seen only a few times. The V gene is TRBV4-3, the J gene TRBJ2-2; D perhaps matches TRBD1 (5 bases). Germline values: CDR1 LGHNA, CDR2 YSLEER. The CDR3 is 17 residues long. Trimming pared 1 base from V and 6 bases from J, leaving 18 bases between. CDR3 bases: TGCGCCAGCAGCCAAGTTGTCAGGGCCAGGGCACCCGGGGAGCTGTTTTTT. The encoded protein is CASSQVVRARAPGELFF.

The chain uses TRBV7-8 and TRBJ2-3; D possibly corresponds to TRBD1 (5 bases). Looked up from germline, CDR1 is SGHVS and CDR2 is FQNEAQ. Trimming cost V 1 base and J 1 base, with 9 bases left between them. CDR3 length: 15 amino acids. CDR3 bases: TGTGCCAGCAGCTTAGACAGGATCCGCACAGATACGCAGTATTTT. Its translation: CASSLDRIRTDTQYF.

V usage is TRBV2 and J usage is TRBJ1-5, with 10 bases lining up with TRBD1. The V gene end was trimmed by 5 bases and the J gene end by 2 bases; junction bases not matched to a gene: 3. CDR3 length: 15 amino acids. Germline CDR1 reads SNHLY; CDR2 reads FYNNEI. The CDR3 nucleotides are TGTGCCAGCAGTATTGGACAGGGGGGCAATCAGCCCCAGCATTTT. This gives the protein CASSIGQGGNQPQHF.

This chain uses TRBV15 with TRBJ1-3, with unresolved D. Germline CDR1 and CDR2: LNHNV and YYDKDF (reference sequence). CDR3 length: 16 amino acids. The V end lost 0 bases, the J end lost 0 bases, and 9 bases lay between the germline ends. The CDR3 spells CATSRDRAVSGNTIYF. The CDR3 DNA follows: TGTGCCACCAGCAGAGACCGCGCCGTCTCTGGAAACACCATATATTTT. The full variable domain, with the rest looked up from reference TRBV15 and TRBJ1-3, is DAMVIQNPRYQVTQFGKPVTLSCSQTLNHNVMYWYQQKSSQAPKLLFHYYDKDFNNEADTPDNFQSRRPNTSFCFLDIRSPGLGDTAMYLCATSRDRAVSGNTIYFGEGSWLTVV.

There are a few counts of this clone. The rearrangement links TRBV5-5 to TRBJ2-5; possible D gene TRBD2, 6 bases. In germline, CDR1 is SGHKS, CDR2 YYEKEE (reference sequence). The CDR3 length is 14 residues. V was cut by 0 bases and J by 1 base, with 7 bases left in between. DNA of the CDR3: TGTGCCAGCAGCTTGGGTAGCGGCCAAGAGACCCAGTACTTC. It encodes CASSLGSGQETQYF. Full variable domain (outside the CDR3, taken from reference TRBV5-5 and TRBJ2-5): DAGVTQSPTHLIKTRGQQVTLRCSPISGHKSVSWYQQVLGQGPQFIFQYYEKEERGRGNFPDRFSARQFPNYSSELNVNALLLGDSALYLCASSLGSGQETQYFGPGTRLLVL.

In this sample, this clone turned up a few times. The V gene is TRBV28, the J gene TRBJ2-1, with 9 bases that match TRBD2. The V gene's germline CDR1 is MDHEN and CDR2 SYDVKM. The length of the CDR3 is 16 residues. The V and J ends lost 7 bases and 10 bases, in that order; junction bases with no gene match: 17. In nucleotides, the CDR3 is TGTGCCAGCACAACCGCCGGACTAGCGATAGAAAGCGAGCAGTTCTTC. Protein product: CASTTAGLAIESEQFF. The entire variable domain, with the rest obtained from reference TRBV28 and TRBJ2-1, is as follows: DVKVTQSSRYLVKRTGEKVFLECVQDMDHENMFWYRQDPGLGLRLIYFSYDVKMKEKGDIPEGYSVSREKKERFSLILESASTNQTSMYLCASTTAGLAIESEQFFGPGTRLTVL.

This clone showed up just a few times. The chain links TRBV19 to TRBJ2-3; 7 positions match TRBD2. The CDR3 has 14 amino acids. The ends lost 4 bases at V and 4 bases at J; junction bases unmatched: 5. Germline assignment: CDR1 LNHDA and CDR2 SQIVND (reference sequence). The chain's CDR3 is CASSTGLVPDTQYF. The CDR3 nucleotides are TGTGCCAGTAGTACCGGACTAGTCCCAGATACGCAGTATTTT.

CDR3 loop: CASSPGLVGAQYF. CDR3 DNA sequence: TGTGCCAGCAGTCCGGGACTAGTAGGAGCCCAGTACTTC. The genes are TRBV27 and TRBJ2-5, with TRBD2 identical over 8 bases. The junction had 8 bases not matched to a gene; V was cut back by 5 bases and J by 9 bases. Germline CDR1 MNHEY, CDR2 SMNVEV (reference sequence). The CDR3 extends over 13 amino acids.

This sequence joins TRBV7-2 and TRBJ2-7; no firm D call. V dropped 3 bases and J dropped 0 bases, with 15 bases sitting between them. This CDR3 comprises 16 residues. Germline lookup yields CDR1 SGHTA and CDR2 FQGNSA. CDR3 bases: TGTGCCAGCAGCTTCCTCCGGGTCTTGAGCTCCTACGAGCAGTACTTC. Encoded protein: CASSFLRVLSSYEQYF.

In nucleotides, the CDR3 is TGTGCCAGCAGCTCTCGGACAGGGGGCTACAATGAGCAGTTCTTC. This gives the protein CASSSRTGGYNEQFF. V usage is TRBV11-2 and J usage is TRBJ2-1; TRBD1 agrees at 10 bases. The trim removed 4 bases at V and 3 bases at J, leaving 3 bases unmatched. This CDR3 spans 15 amino acids. CDR1 SGHAT and CDR2 FQNNGV come from the germline V gene. Full variable domain (remainder filled in from reference TRBV11-2 and TRBJ2-1): EAGVAQSPRYKIIEKRQSVAFWCNPISGHATLYWYQQILGQGPKLLIQFQNNGVVDDSQLPKDRFSAERLKGVDSTLKIQPAKLEDSAVYLCASSSRTGGYNEQFFGPGTRLTVL.

This clone was seen only a few times. The J gene is TRBJ1-4, the V gene TRBV5-1; possible D gene TRBD1, 6 bases. With 1 base removed from V and 8 bases from J, the gap between germline ends came to 12 bases. This CDR3 comprises 14 residues. Germline assignment: CDR1 SGHRS and CDR2 YFSETQ. The CDR3, as DNA: TGCGCCAGCAGCTTGAAGGGGGTTGACGAAAAACTGTTTTTT. Protein product: CASSLKGVDEKLFF.

This chain uses TRBV9 with TRBJ2-1; weak D call: TRBD2 (6 bases). Trimming left V 4 bases short and J 4 bases short, with 24 bases between. The CDR3 sequence is 18 residues long. CDR1 and CDR2 from the germline V gene are SGDLS and YYNGEE. For the CDR3, the DNA is TGTGCCAGCAGCACAGTCCCGGGACTGGGGACCGCATACAATGAGCAGTTCTTC. Amino acid sequence: CASSTVPGLGTAYNEQFF.

The V gene is TRBV19, the J gene TRBJ1-5; D unresolved. Germline CDR1 reads LNHDA; CDR2 reads SQIVND (reference sequence). Deletions cut 4 bases from V and 1 base from J, with 14 bases between. The CDR3 consists of 16 residues. CDR3 protein: CASSTEFSGSNQPQHF. CDR3 DNA: TGTGCCAGTAGTACCGAGTTTTCAGGCAGCAATCAGCCCCAGCATTTT. The full variable domain, its missing parts supplied by reference TRBV19 and TRBJ1-5, is DGGITQSPKYLFRKEGQNVTLSCEQNLNHDAMYWYRQDPGQGLRLIYYSQIVNDFQKGDIAEGYSVSREKKESFPLTVTSAQKNPTAFYLCASSTEFSGSNQPQHFGDGTRLSIL.

This clone was counted a few times. This chain connects TRBV4-3 to TRBJ2-7; TRBD1 matches at 7 bases. The V segment lost 4 bases and the J segment 6 bases; nucleotides outside the gene matches: 6. Germline V gene data show CDR1 as LGHNA and CDR2 as YSLEER. CDR3 length equals 13 residues. CDR3 sequence: CASSLNRGSEQYF. In nucleotides, the CDR3 is TGCGCCAGCAGCCTAAACAGGGGTAGCGAGCAGTACTTC.

The rearrangement joins TRBV28 to TRBJ2-1; 14 bases match TRBD2. V lost 5 bases, J lost 12 bases, and 18 bases stayed unmatched. The germline V gene encodes CDR1 MDHEN and CDR2 SYDVKM. The CDR3 runs 18 residues. CDR3: CASSPGLAGAARNAGQFF. Here the CDR3 DNA reads TGTGCCAGCAGTCCGGGACTAGCGGGAGCTGCTAGGAATGCAGGGCAGTTCTTC.